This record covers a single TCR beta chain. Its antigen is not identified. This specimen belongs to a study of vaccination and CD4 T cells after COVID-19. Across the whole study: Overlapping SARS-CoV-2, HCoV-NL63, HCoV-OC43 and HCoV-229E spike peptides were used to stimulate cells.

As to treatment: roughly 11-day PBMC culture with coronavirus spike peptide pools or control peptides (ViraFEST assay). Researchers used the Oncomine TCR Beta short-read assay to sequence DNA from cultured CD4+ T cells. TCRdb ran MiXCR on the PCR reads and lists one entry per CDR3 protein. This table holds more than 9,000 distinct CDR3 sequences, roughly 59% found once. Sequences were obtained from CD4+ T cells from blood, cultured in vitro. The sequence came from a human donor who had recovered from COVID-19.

CDR3 nucleotides: TGTGCCAGCAGTTTACAGGGTGGCAATGAGCAGTTCTTC. This sequence encodes CASSLQGGNEQFF. This chain links TRBV7-8 with TRBJ2-1; a weak D match, TRBD1 (6 bases). The CDR3 is 13 residues long. V was trimmed by 6 bases and J by 6 bases, leaving 12 bases between them. Germline CDR1 reads SGHVS; CDR2 reads FQNEAQ.